These 10 T cell receptor beta chains originate from one sample sequenced in a study of shared clonotypes between healthy human individuals. The repertoire was sequenced with immunoSEQ multiplex PCR; TCRdb's copy has only in-frame clones and lacks some. The table lists about 800,000 clones, just over 95% of them singletons, with around 0.21% in the top ten. Positively selected for CCR7, the CD45RO-negative cells used as naive CD8 cells excluded terminally differentiated effector memory CD45RA+ cells. Source material: naive CD8+ T cells sorted from blood. These receptor sequences come from a man under 40 in good health.

The DNA of the CDR3 is TGTGCCAGCAGTCCGTTCCCAGGTTCCTCCTACGAGCAGTACTTC. Translated: CASSPFPGSSYEQYF. This chain connects TRBV27 to TRBJ2-7, with D hard to call. Germline CDR1 and CDR2: MNHEY and SMNVEV (reference sequence). The ends were cut back, 5 bases at V and 0 bases at J, with 14 bases in the middle. The CDR3 sequence is 15 residues long.

The chain combines TRBV29-1 with TRBJ2-5, with D possibly TRBD2 on 5 matching bases. V was cut by 4 bases and J by 1 base, with 7 bases left in between. The CDR3 totals 12 residues. CDR1 is SQVTM and CDR2 is ANQGSEA in the germline V gene. The CDR3 here is CSVGGIQETQYF. In DNA form, the CDR3 reads TGCAGCGTTGGAGGGATCCAAGAGACCCAGTACTTC.

This clone was seen a single time. The chain recombines TRBV27 with TRBJ2-3; TRBD2 is a possible D gene (5 bases). This CDR3 has 14 amino acids. V was clipped by 8 bases and J by 3 bases, with 15 bases between them. Per germline, CDR1 MNHEY and CDR2 SMNVEV (reference sequence). The CDR3 protein is CASLPLGVTDTQYF. The CDR3 coding sequence is TGTGCCAGCCTCCCACTAGGCGTTACAGATACGCAGTATTTT.

The chain couples TRBV9 to TRBJ2-1, with D hard to call. V was trimmed by 6 bases and J by 5 bases, leaving 18 bases between them. The CDR3 has 15 residues. CDR1 is SGDLS and CDR2 is YYNGEE in the germline V gene. The CDR3 here is CASTPYLVGHNEQFF. CDR3 coding DNA: TGTGCCAGCACCCCCTACCTCGTGGGTCACAATGAGCAGTTCTTC.

This clone was detected once. Other DNA variants within this sample encode the same CDR3. The CDR3 here is CASSPGVTGELFF. The CDR3 DNA follows: TGTGCCAGCTCACCTGGGGTCACCGGGGAGCTGTTTTTT. The V gene is TRBV18, the J gene TRBJ2-2; D remains unclear. Trimming shortened V by 3 bases and J by 4 bases, and 6 bases separated the two germline ends. The CDR3 covers 13 residues. In germline, CDR1 is KGHSH, CDR2 LQKENI.

The genes are TRBV29-1 and TRBJ2-1, with TRBD1 matching 7 bases. The CDR3 spans 14 residues. Germline V CDR1 and CDR2: SQVTM, ANQGSEA. J lost 5 bases, V lost 6 bases, and 10 bases had no gene match. Written as DNA, the CDR3 is TGCAGCGTAGAACCGGGACAGACGGACAATGAGCAGTTCTTC. Amino acids: CSVEPGQTDNEQFF.

The V and J genes are TRBV7-9 and TRBJ2-5; TRBD2 matches at 7 bases. CDR1 and CDR2 from the germline V gene are SEHNR and FQNEAQ (reference sequence). V shed 3 bases, J shed 6 bases, and the junction held 13 bases outside the gene matches. This CDR3 has 16 amino acids. CDR3 nucleotides: TGTGCCAGCAGCTTCATTAGGACTAGAGAGTTACAGACCCAGTACTTC. Translated: CASSFIRTRELQTQYF.

The chain joins TRBV4-1 to TRBJ2-3; weak D call: TRBD2 (5 bases). CDR3 length equals 15 residues. Germline loops: CDR1 MGHRA, CDR2 YSYEKL. V was clipped by 0 bases and J by 8 bases, with 15 bases between them. DNA for the CDR3: TGCGCCAGCAGCCAAGAGCCGGGGATAGGAATTACGCAGTATTTT. This sequence encodes CASSQEPGIGITQYF.

The chain joins TRBV27 to TRBJ2-4; D is possibly TRBD2 (6 bases). Trimming left V 3 bases short and J 8 bases short, with 17 bases between. The germline CDR1 and CDR2 sequences are MNHEY and SMNVEV (reference sequence). The CDR3 totals 15 residues. The CDR3 is CASSFIGGSRDIQYF. CDR3 nucleotide sequence: TGTGCCAGCAGTTTTATCGGAGGGAGTCGGGACATTCAGTACTTC.

The rearrangement uses TRBV27 and TRBJ2-7, with D maybe TRBD2 (5 bases). V gave up 3 bases and J gave up 5 bases, with 11 bases separating them. The CDR3 spans 13 residues. Germline V gene lookup returns CDR1 MNHEY and CDR2 SMNVEV (reference sequence). The CDR3 protein is CASSFRGRDEQYF. DNA for the CDR3: TGTGCCAGCAGTTTTCGGGGAAGGGACGAGCAGTACTTC.